This TCR beta chain was found in a study of blood T cell repertoires in COVID-19. Before being deemed recovered, Cohort 3 donors had two negative PCRs, clearance, or symptom resolution. As processed by the authors: Estimation of nucleated cell counts relied on the amplification of reference gene primers. Assay: immunoSEQ multiplex PCR; the TCRdb copy retains only in-frame clones and omits some. V and J calls and clone size are given by that table; D and trimming were obtained from the DNA. The data hold 220,000 or so clones, with under 90% observed a single time. V was shortened by 5 bases and J by 7 bases, with 14 bases between the two germline ends. Germline lookup yields CDR1 MNHEY and CDR2 SVGEGT. The CDR3 sequence is 13 residues long.

The chain links TRBV6-2 or TRBV6-3 to TRBJ1-1, with D hard to call. This TCR came from a woman between 55 and 75 years old who had recovered from COVID-19. Sequencing used PBMCs or T cells enriched from blood (not recorded which). CDR3 bases: TGTGCCAGCAGTGGGCGAGTCCGGGGTGAAGCTTTCTTT. Its protein is CASSGRVRGEAFF.